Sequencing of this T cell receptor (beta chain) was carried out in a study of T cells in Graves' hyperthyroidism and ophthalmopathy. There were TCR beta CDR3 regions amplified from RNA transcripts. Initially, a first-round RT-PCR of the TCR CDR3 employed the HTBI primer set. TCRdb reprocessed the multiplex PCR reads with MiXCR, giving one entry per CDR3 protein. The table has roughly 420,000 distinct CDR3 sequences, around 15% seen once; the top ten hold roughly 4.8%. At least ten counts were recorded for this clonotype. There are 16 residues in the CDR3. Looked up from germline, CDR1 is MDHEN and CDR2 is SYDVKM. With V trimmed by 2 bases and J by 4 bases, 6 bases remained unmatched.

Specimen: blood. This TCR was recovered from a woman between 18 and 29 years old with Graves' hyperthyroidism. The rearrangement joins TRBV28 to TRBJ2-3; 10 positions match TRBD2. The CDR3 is CASSLMASGSPDTQYF. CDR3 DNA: TGTGCCAGCAGTTTAATGGCTAGCGGGAGTCCAGATACGCAGTATTTT.